The text below deals with one T cell receptor (beta chain). Its antigen is unidentified. This entry is derived from a study of cytomegalovirus exposure and HLA in healthy donors. Study as a whole: In an early release, HLA-typed donors contributed approximately 82 million unique TCR sequences.

Notes on the study in general: Researchers reportedly found TCR beta sequences accurately predicted most subjects' HLA-A and HLA-B alleles. The study recorded 150 to 200 TCR beta chains that were cytomegalovirus-associated.

The PCR was carried out with 60 Vbeta primers and 13 Jbeta primers. The method was immunoSEQ multiplex PCR; TCRdb's version includes in-frame clones alone and lacks a portion of them. Of hundreds of thousands of clones in the sample, more than 55% are singletons; the top ten hold approximately 2.1%. This TCR was sampled from a female donor in good health and CMV-seronegative. Sequences were obtained from PBMCs.

The CDR3 nucleotides are TGCGCCAGCAGCTTGGTGGACAGGGTCCGGGAGCAGTACTTC. It yields the protein CASSLVDRVREQYF. The V call is TRBV5-1, the J call TRBJ2-7, with 8 bases fitting TRBD1. Germline V gene lookup returns CDR1 SGHRS and CDR2 YFSETQ. Trimming cost V 0 bases and J 7 bases; bases outside gene matches: 6. The CDR3 runs to 14 residues.